This passage covers 8 T cell receptor beta chains from one sample sequenced in a study of blood T cell repertoires in COVID-19 (dated by TCRdb to 2019 to 2021). The method was the immunoSEQ multiplex PCR assay. Held by TCRdb, this immuneACCESS table contains in-frame sequences only and omits some clones. Under half of the omission traces to an unresolved V gene where checked; the cause of the rest is unknown. The sample records 250,000 to 350,000 clones, 80% to 90% of which are singletons. The ten largest clones add up to around 6.6% of the sample. The sequenced sample was peripheral blood. All receptors come from a man between 18 and 35 years old who had recovered from COVID-19.

The J gene is TRBJ2-7, the V gene TRBV10-3, with D unresolved. Germline V gene sequence: CDR1 ENHRY, CDR2 SYGVKD. The CDR3 sequence is 12 residues long. V lost 3 bases and J lost 3, with 6 bases in between. The DNA of the CDR3 is TGTGCCATCAGTGACCAGTACTACGAGCAGTACTTC. Translating it yields CAISDQYYEQYF.

The chain links TRBV20-1 to TRBJ2-3; 9 bases match TRBD1. The germline CDR1 and CDR2 sequences are DFQATT and SNEGSKA (reference sequence). The V gene end was trimmed by 3 bases and the J gene end by 2 bases; junction bases not matched to a gene: 6. This CDR3 is 15 amino acids long. CDR3 region: CSASGQGTNTDTQYF. The CDR3 nucleotides read TGCAGTGCTAGTGGACAGGGGACGAACACAGATACGCAGTATTTT.

The chain combines TRBV18 with TRBJ1-5; D not resolved. Germline V gives CDR1 KGHSH, CDR2 LQKENI. The CDR3 sequence is 14 residues long. Trimming removed 4 bases from V and 1 base from J, with 8 bases in between. CDR3 region: CASSRDMSNQPQHF. The CDR3 DNA follows: TGTGCCAGCTCACGAGACATGAGCAATCAGCCCCAGCATTTT.

This chain uses TRBV2 with TRBJ2-1; 8 nucleotides align to TRBD2. V dropped 7 bases and J dropped 2; count of bases not matched to a gene: 10. CDR1 and CDR2 (germline): SNHLY, FYNNEI. The CDR3 has 16 residues. The CDR3: CASTETGREAYNEQFF. The CDR3 DNA follows: TGTGCCAGCACCGAAACTGGGCGGGAGGCCTACAATGAGCAGTTCTTC.

This clone appeared a few times. This chain joins TRBV6-2 or TRBV6-3 and TRBJ2-3; 9 bases are a match to TRBD1. Germline trimming cut 0 bases from V and 4 bases from J; bases unmatched to any gene: 5. This CDR3 contains 16 residues. The V gene's germline CDR1 is MNHEY and CDR2 SVGEGT. CDR3: CASSYSHGQGSDTQYF. The DNA for the CDR3 is TGTGCCAGCAGTTACTCCCACGGACAGGGGTCAGATACGCAGTATTTT.

The chain employs TRBV25-1 and TRBJ1-1; no definite D call. V was trimmed by 5 bases and J by 4 bases, leaving 8 bases between them. The CDR3 sequence is 12 residues long. The germline V gene encodes CDR1 MGHDK and CDR2 SYGVNS. The CDR3, as DNA: TGTGCCAGCAGTTCTAGTCTCACTGAAGCTTTCTTT. As protein: CASSSSLTEAFF.

The chain has TRBV18 and TRBJ1-1, with no clear D. Germline V gene lookup returns CDR1 KGHSH and CDR2 LQKENI. The V end was cut by 2 bases, the J end by 0 bases, with 19 bases between. CDR3 length equals 18 residues. DNA for the CDR3: TGTGCCAGCTCACCAATATGGTCCGGGTTGAGTATGAACACTGAAGCTTTCTTT. This sequence encodes CASSPIWSGLSMNTEAFF. The full variable domain, its missing parts supplied by reference TRBV18 and TRBJ1-1, is NAGVMQNPRHLVRRRGQEARLRCSPMKGHSHVYWYRQLPEEGLKFMVYLQKENIIDESGMPKERFSAEFPKEGPSILRIQQVVRGDSAAYFCASSPIWSGLSMNTEAFFGQGTRLTVV.

This chain links TRBV30 with TRBJ1-4; D not resolved. Germline assignment: CDR1 GTSNPN and CDR2 SVGIG (reference sequence). Trimming pared 2 bases from V and 7 bases from J, leaving 5 bases between. The CDR3 covers 11 residues. DNA of the CDR3: TGTGCCTGGAGTCCTCGTGAAAAACTGTTTTTT. This encodes CAWSPREKLFF.